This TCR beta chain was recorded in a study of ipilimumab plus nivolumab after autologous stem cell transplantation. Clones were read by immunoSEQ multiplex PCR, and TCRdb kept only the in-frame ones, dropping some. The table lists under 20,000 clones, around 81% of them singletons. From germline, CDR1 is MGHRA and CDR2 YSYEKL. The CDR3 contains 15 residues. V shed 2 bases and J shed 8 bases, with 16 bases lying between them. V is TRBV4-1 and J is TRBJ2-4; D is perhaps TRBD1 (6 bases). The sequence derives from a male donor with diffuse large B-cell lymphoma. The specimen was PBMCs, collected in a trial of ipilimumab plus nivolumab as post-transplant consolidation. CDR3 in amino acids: CASSQTDSLWDIQYF. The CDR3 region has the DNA TGCGCCAGCAGCCAAACGGACAGTTTATGGGACATTCAGTACTTC.